This TCR beta chain was observed in a study of shared clonotypes between healthy human individuals. Study-wide results and caveats: Sequencing depth was expected to influence donor clonotype sharing.

The material for each subset, its genomic DNA, was split evenly across several immunoSEQ plates. The data were produced by immunoSEQ multiplex PCR, yet TCRdb's version contains in-frame clones alone and is incomplete. The table lists some 2,100,000 clones, approximately 94% of them singletons. Trimming stripped 0 bases from V and 5 bases from J, with 17 bases between. Germline V CDR1 and CDR2: MNHEY, SMNVEV (reference sequence). CDR3 size: 17 residues. Concerning this clone: Its target is unknown.

This clonotype was obtained from a man younger than 35 in good health. The specimen was naive CD4+ T cells sorted from blood. Specified subset: CD45RA+ positively selected. The gene calls are TRBV27 and TRBJ2-4, with D possibly TRBD1 on 6 matching bases. CDR3 in DNA: TGTGCCAGCAGTTTATCGGGGGCCAATTCCCCCCAAAACATTCAGTACTTC. Its translation: CASSLSGANSPQNIQYF.